This paragraph reports one T cell receptor (beta chain). The table lists this clonotype with a few counts. Its cognate antigen has yet to be identified. No base qualities exist here, and no much larger clone lies one base off it. CDR1 and CDR2, per the germline V gene (reference sequence), are MNHNY and SVGAGI. The junction shows trimming of 0 bases on V and 6 bases on J, and the gene matches do not reach 0 bases of it. Inclusive of the bounding cysteine and phenylalanine, the CDR3 is 14 residues long. The only DNA kept is the CDR3, 42 bases in frame from the first base. Library creation used 5' RACE. This sample was sequenced with a NextSeq 500. In the TCR library protocol, unique molecular identifiers were attached to individual cDNA molecules to correct for PCR bias and sequencing error. Both TCR alpha and beta chains were sequenced, and tight co-correlation was observed between alpha and beta sequence abundances in each sample. From the authors' description of their analysis: V gene, J gene and CDR3 annotation of TCR sequences was performed with Decombinator V4. Expanded TCRs were defined as changing significantly between any two time points under a Poisson model with p below 0.0001. Abundances of TCRs were expressed as counts per million after normalisation to the total number of TCRs sequenced in each sample. MAIT TCRs were defined by TRAV1-2 paired with TRAJ12, TRAJ20 or TRAJ33, and iNKT TCRs by TRAV10 paired with TRAJ18. A search of VDJdb, accessed on 1 November 2021, was run for TCRs annotated to CMV, EBV and SARS-CoV-2, with TCRs annotated for multiple antigens excluded. TCRdb reprocessing: public reads trimmed at Q25 with fastp, clones called with MiXCR, in-frame beta chains kept. Duplicate CDR3 protein sequences are folded into a single record with the most common DNA and genes. These V and J calls originate from TCRdb's pipeline instead of the authors' own analysis. Within this sample are some 33,000 distinct CDR3 sequences, with under 6% of them counted one time only. Under 25% of the sample rests with the top ten.

The data derive from a study of early T cells in non-severe SARS-CoV-2 infection (dated by TCRdb to the early 2020s). Turning to the overall study: TCR sequencing used bulk RNA from unsorted whole blood, so alpha and beta chains could not be paired.

Paper-wide results and their limitations: VDJdb matching was skewed toward anti-spike CD8 responses and likely underestimated virus-specific expansions by missing private and CD4 specificities.

A case-control design nested within a healthcare worker cohort in London, UK, was used, with weekly nasopharyngeal swab PCR tests and blood sampling performed. Healthcare workers were recruited during the week of the UK lockdown, between 23 and 31 March 2020, and followed weekly for up to 16 weeks. Recombination linked TRBV6-6 to TRBJ2-2, with TRBD1 identical over 8 junction bases. Sequencing was performed on whole blood. This TCR was recovered from an adult who was a healthcare worker with PCR-confirmed SARS-CoV-2 infection or an uninfected control (not recorded which). The CDR3 reads CASSYSQGAGELFF. The sequence in DNA is TGTGCCAGCAGTTACTCACAGGGGGCCGGGGAGCTGTTTTTT.